The 28 T cell receptor beta chains below were found in one sample sequenced in a study of Tregs in tolerant kidney transplant recipients. Assay used: immunoSEQ multiplex PCR; TCRdb lists only in-frame clones, some missing. The listing contains 45,000 to 55,000 clones. The sample was CD4+ T cells from blood, taken before the transplant. These receptors were taken from a human donor who received a combined kidney and bone marrow transplant.

Concerning this clone itself: With the read ending 3 residues before the CDR3 end, the germline J gene is used to fill in that end. V usage is TRBV20-1 and J usage is TRBJ2-7, with a weak D call TRBD2 (7 bases). This CDR3 has 16 amino acids. In germline, CDR1 is DFQATT, CDR2 SNEGSKA (reference sequence). Trimming pared 0 bases from V and 5 bases from J, leaving 20 bases between. Partial CDR3 DNA: TGCAGTGCTAGAGATAGGACGGGGCAGGGGACTAACGAG. Amino acids: CSARDRTGQGTNE. The full CDR3 sequence reads CSARDRTGQGTNEQYF.

Concerning this clone: The junction shows a germline mismatch at one end, possibly a read error. The read comes to an end 3 residues before the CDR3 does, leaving the germline J gene to fill in the end. The rearrangement joins TRBV7-7 to TRBJ2-1; 9 positions match TRBD2. This CDR3 is 16 amino acids long. The germline gives CDR1 SSHAT, CDR2 FNYEAQ (reference sequence). CDR3 bases read: TGTGCTAGCAGCCTAAGGGAGTTAGCGGGAGCGGGTGAG. Protein: CASSLRELAGAGE. The full CDR3 protein reads CASSLRELAGAGEQFF.

Here the CDR3 reads CASSMVAGGSYEQYF. Incomplete CDR3 DNA: TGTGCCAGCAGCATGGTAGCGGGAGGGAGCTACGAG. This rearrangement joins TRBV7-6 to TRBJ2-7, with 11 bases aligning to TRBD2. The read gets to within 3 residues of the CDR3 end, and the germline J gene fills in the rest. With 5 bases clipped from V and 3 bases from J, the junction kept 6 bases outside the gene matches. Germline CDR1 is SGHVS and CDR2 is FNYEAQ. CDR3 length equals 15 residues.

In the case of this clone: The CDR3 goes on 3 residues after the read ends, and that part is filled in from the germline J gene. This chain connects TRBV5-1 to TRBJ2-3; no definite D call. The CDR3 is 12 amino acids. In germline, CDR1 is SGHRS, CDR2 YFSETQ. V dropped 1 base and J dropped 3 bases, with 3 bases sitting between them. The CDR3 loop is CASSLLTDTQYF. The CDR3 bases that were read are TGCGCCAGCAGCTTGCTGACAGATACG.

Comment on this clone: The read stops 3 residues short of the end of the CDR3; the missing end is completed from the germline J gene. The chain recombines TRBV5-1 with TRBJ2-7, with D unclear. Germline CDR1 is SGHRS and CDR2 is YFSETQ. Trimming pared 0 bases from V and 6 bases from J, leaving 10 bases between. This CDR3 comprises 13 residues. The CDR3 protein is CASSLVAAREQYF. CDR3 DNA, as far as it was read: TGCGCCAGCAGCTTGGTGGCAGCGCGCGAG.

Comments on this clone: The missing CDR3 end, 3 residues past where the read stops, is filled in from the germline J gene. The V and J genes are TRBV6-2 or TRBV6-3 and TRBJ2-3, with 10 bases aligning to TRBD2. Germline V CDR1 and CDR2: MNHEY, SVGEGT. After removal of 6 bases from V and 1 base from J, the junction contained 4 bases not matched to a gene. The CDR3 length is 15 residues. The CDR3 protein is CASSTSGGGTDTQYF. The sequenced CDR3 bases are TGTGCCAGCAGCACCAGCGGGGGGGGCACAGATACG.

Comments on this clone: The read terminates 3 residues before the CDR3 end, so the remaining end is supplied by the germline J gene. The chain is built from TRBV2 and TRBJ2-1, with D perhaps TRBD2 (5 bases). Germline CDR1 and CDR2: SNHLY and FYNNEI. Deletions cut 3 bases from V and 3 bases from J, with 12 bases between. CDR3 length: 15 residues. The sequenced part of the CDR3 DNA is TGTGCCAGCAGTGATCTAACTAGGAACTACAATGAG. Its protein is CASSDLTRNYNE. The whole CDR3 reads CASSDLTRNYNEQFF.

Of note for this clone: The read terminates 3 residues ahead of where the CDR3 ends, so the germline J gene completes it. V is TRBV7-2 and J is TRBJ2-1; possibly TRBD1 for D (6 bases). Germline CDR1 is SGHTA and CDR2 is FQGNSA. The CDR3 sequence is 14 residues long. V was pared by 5 bases and J by 7 bases, with 15 bases between. The sequenced part of the CDR3 DNA is TGTGCCAGCAGCCGGCGGTCAGGGGAAAATGAG. It specifies CASSRRSGENE. The entire CDR3 protein reads CASSRRSGENEQFF.

The CDR3 DNA, read in part, is TGTGCCAGCAGCTTCTTTCAGGGAGGTAACTATGGC. It specifies CASSFFQGGNYG. The full CDR3 sequence reads CASSFFQGGNYGYTF. The rearrangement uses TRBV5-6 and TRBJ1-2; D may be TRBD1 (5 bases). The observed sequence ends 3 residues before the CDR3 terminus, with the missing tail filled in from the germline J gene. The CDR3 runs to 15 residues. The germline V gene has CDR1 SGHDT and CDR2 YYEEEE. V lost 2 bases, J lost 1 base, and 12 bases lay in between.

As for this clone: The read is 3 residues too short to cover the CDR3 end, so that end is filled in from the germline J gene. The J gene is TRBJ2-1, the V gene TRBV6-2 or TRBV6-3, with a tentative D call TRBD2 (6 bases). Per germline, CDR1 MNHEY and CDR2 SVGEGT. The CDR3 is 13 residues long. The V end was cut by 6 bases, the J end by 8 bases, with 14 bases between. The CDR3 DNA, read in part, is TGTGCCAGCAGCGGGGACTCCGAGCATGAG. Its translation is CASSGDSEHE. In full, the CDR3 is CASSGDSEHEQFF.

A remark on this clone: The sequence runs out 3 residues before the end of the CDR3; the remainder is reconstructed from the germline J gene. The chain recombines TRBV20-1 with TRBJ2-3; TRBD2 aligns across 9 bases. The germline gives CDR1 DFQATT, CDR2 SNEGSKA (reference sequence). This CDR3 has 16 residues. The ends lost 5 bases at V and 2 bases at J; junction bases unmatched: 11. The sequenced CDR3 bases are TGCAGTGCTGCGAGACTAGCGGAAAGGTACACAGATACG. It is translated as CSAARLAERYTDT. The complete CDR3 reads CSAARLAERYTDTQYF.

Comments on this clone: The read terminates 3 residues ahead of where the CDR3 ends, so the germline J gene completes it. V and J are TRBV19 and TRBJ1-5, with D uncertain. The CDR3 extends over 16 amino acids. Per the germline V gene, CDR1 is LNHDA and CDR2 is SQIVND (reference sequence). The CDR3 protein is CASSIILAGGQPPQHF. The sequenced part of the CDR3 DNA is TGTGCCAGTAGTATAATACTAGCGGGAGGGCAACCTCCC.

In the case of this clone: The read halts 3 residues ahead of the CDR3 end, with the missing end drawn from the germline J gene. The chain uses TRBV7-6 and TRBJ2-7; 15 bases line up with TRBD2. Trimming cost V 4 bases and J 3 bases; bases outside gene matches: 7. This CDR3 has 17 amino acids. Germline values: CDR1 SGHVS, CDR2 FNYEAQ. The CDR3 sequence: CASSSGLAGGLGYEQYF. The covered CDR3 bases are TGTGCCAGCAGCTCGGGACTAGCGGGAGGACTCGGCTACGAG.

A note on this clone: The sequenced fragment ends 3 residues before the CDR3 boundary, so the rest is inferred from the germline J gene. The chain recombines TRBV2 with TRBJ2-7, with 8 nucleotides matching TRBD1. The germline V gene has CDR1 SNHLY and CDR2 FYNNEI. Unmatched junction bases numbered 5, after V lost 6 bases and J lost 1 base. This CDR3 comprises 14 residues. The CDR3 reads CASRGQGMSYEQYF. CDR3 DNA, as far as it was read: TGTGCCAGCAGAGGACAGGGAATGTCCTACGAG.

CDR3 DNA (partial): TGTGCCAGCAGTGAATTCAGCGGGGCCGTTCAGCCC. Translated: CASSEFSGAVQP. The full CDR3 protein is CASSEFSGAVQPQHF. The rearrangement links TRBV6-1 to TRBJ1-5, with D possibly matching TRBD1 (5 bases). With the read ending 3 residues before the CDR3 end, the germline J gene is used to fill in that end. The CDR3 is 15 amino acids. Germline-derived CDR1 and CDR2 are MNHNS and SASEGT. Trimming shortened V by 2 bases and J by 6 bases, and 14 bases separated the two germline ends.

As for this clone: The read ends 3 residues shy of where the CDR3 ends; the end is completed using the germline J gene. The chain links TRBV7-2 to TRBJ2-3; no clear D. The CDR3 is 13 residues long. The V end was cut by 5 bases, the J end by 4 bases, with 10 bases between. Germline CDR1 reads SGHTA; CDR2 reads FQGNSA. CDR3: CASSLNLADTQYF. Incomplete CDR3 DNA: TGTGCCAGCAGCCTAAACCTTGCAGATACG.

The CDR3: CASGRDRGRNEQFF. The covered CDR3 bases are TGTGCCAGCGGCCGGGACAGGGGGCGGAATGAG. The gene calls are TRBV7-2 and TRBJ2-1, with 12 bases lining up with TRBD1. The sequence runs out 3 residues before the end of the CDR3; the remainder is reconstructed from the germline J gene. V lost 8 bases to trimming and J lost 7 bases; unmatched junction nucleotides: 6. The CDR3 runs 14 residues. Looked up from germline, CDR1 is SGHTA and CDR2 is FQGNSA.

A note on this clone: The CDR3 end falls 3 residues outside the read, so it is completed with the germline J gene. This sequence joins TRBV5-4 and TRBJ2-3, with 8 bases matching TRBD1. The CDR3 is 14 amino acids. V trimming: 4 bases; J trimming: 5 bases; junction bases outside the gene matches: 6. In germline, CDR1 is SGHNT, CDR2 YYREEE (reference sequence). CDR3 sequence: CASSGMTGVDTQYF. CDR3 DNA, as far as it was read: TGTGCCAGCAGCGGAATGACAGGGGTAGATACG.

CDR3 protein: CASSATGQVTDTQYF. CDR3 DNA (partial): TGTGCCAGCAGCGCAACAGGACAGGTAACAGATACG. The chain is built from TRBV7-3 and TRBJ2-3; TRBD1 agrees at 7 bases. The sequence runs out 3 residues before the end of the CDR3; the remainder is reconstructed from the germline J gene. Losses at the gene ends were 5 bases for V and 3 bases for J; bases not matched to a gene: 8. This CDR3 comprises 15 residues. Germline V lookup: CDR1 SGHTA, CDR2 FQGTGA.

Concerning this clone: With the read ending 3 residues before the CDR3 end, the germline J gene is used to fill in that end. This chain joins TRBV20-1 and TRBJ2-3; 10 bases map to TRBD2. The CDR3 has 16 residues. The V segment lost 2 bases and the J segment 4 bases; nucleotides outside the gene matches: 9. Per the germline V gene, CDR1 is DFQATT and CDR2 is SNEGSKA (reference sequence). This chain's CDR3 is CSARSPSGSRSDTQYF. The covered CDR3 bases are TGCAGTGCTAGAAGTCCTAGCGGGAGTCGATCAGATACG.

On this clone itself: The read falls 3 residues short of the CDR3 end, and the missing part is taken from the germline J gene. The chain couples TRBV7-9 to TRBJ1-2, with D unresolved. Germline CDR1 SEHNR, CDR2 FQNEAQ (reference sequence). This CDR3 is 14 amino acids long. The CDR3 bases that were read are TGTGCCAGCAGCTTAGAATCTCTTGCGTACGGC. Encoded protein: CASSLESLAYG. The CDR3 in its entirety is CASSLESLAYGYTF.

Notes on this clone: From the germline J gene comes the end of the CDR3, since the read stops 3 residues before it. The rearrangement joins TRBV7-2 to TRBJ1-6; D is unresolved. The CDR3 runs to 13 residues. Germline assignment: CDR1 SGHTA and CDR2 FQGNSA. Partial CDR3 DNA: TGTGCCAGCAGCTCGGTCCCAGAGGGCCCC. Its protein is CASSSVPEGP. The whole CDR3 protein reads CASSSVPEGPLHF.

With respect to this clone: The CDR3 end falls 3 residues outside the read, so it is completed with the germline J gene. The chain is built from TRBV7-9 and TRBJ2-7; TRBD2 agrees at 7 bases. Germline trimming cut 2 bases from V and 3 bases from J; bases unmatched to any gene: 4. Per the germline V gene, CDR1 is SEHNR and CDR2 is FQNEAQ (reference sequence). The CDR3 sequence is 14 residues long. This CDR3 reads CASSLSGGSYEQYF. CDR3 DNA (partial): TGTGCCAGCAGCTTAAGCGGCGGGAGCTACGAG.

As concerns this clone: The read ends 3 residues early relative to the CDR3; the germline J gene fills the gap. The V gene is TRBV5-1, the J gene TRBJ2-5, with 7 bases that match TRBD2. Germline values: CDR1 SGHRS, CDR2 YFSETQ. V shed 3 bases and J 5 bases; nucleotides not matched to a gene: 7. CDR3 size: 14 residues. Here the CDR3 reads CASSWGGLGETQYF. The CDR3 bases that were read are TGCGCCAGCAGCTGGGGGGGTCTTGGGGAGACC.

About this clone itself: The CDR3 extends 3 residues past the end of the read, so its final part is completed from the germline J gene. The chain couples TRBV5-1 to TRBJ2-7, with a weak D call TRBD2 (5 bases). With 2 bases removed from V and 6 bases from J, the gap between germline ends came to 15 bases. The germline V gene encodes CDR1 SGHRS and CDR2 YFSETQ. The CDR3 sequence is 14 residues long. The sequenced CDR3 bases are TGCGCCAGCAGCTTCGGCGCGGCTGGAGGCGAG. Its translation: CASSFGAAGGE. The full-length CDR3 reads as CASSFGAAGGEQYF.

Comment on this clone: From the germline J gene comes the end of the CDR3, since the read stops 3 residues before it. The chain recombines TRBV2 with TRBJ2-2; no firm D call. The CDR3 covers 14 residues. V was shortened by 4 bases and J by 6 bases, with 12 bases between the two germline ends. Germline V CDR1 and CDR2: SNHLY, FYNNEI. The CDR3 DNA, read in part, is TGTGCCAGCAGTGTGGGCAGCAAGTCCGGGGAG. Its translation is CASSVGSKSGE. The entire CDR3 sequence reads CASSVGSKSGELFF.

CDR3 bases read: TGTGCCAGCAGGGAGGTAGCGGGAGCTGATGAG. This codes for CASREVAGADE. The full CDR3 is CASREVAGADEQFF. The chain recombines TRBV6-4 with TRBJ2-1, with 9 bases lining up with TRBD2. Read sequence stops 3 residues before the CDR3 end, and the germline J gene provides the missing end. Germline V CDR1 and CDR2: MRHNA, SNTAGT. CDR3 size: 14 residues. The V gene end was trimmed by 6 bases and the J gene end by 8 bases; junction bases not matched to a gene: 8.

With regard to this clone: With the read ending 3 residues before the CDR3 end, the germline J gene is used to fill in that end. This rearrangement joins TRBV20-1 to TRBJ2-6; D not certain. V lost 0 bases to trimming and J lost 1 base, with 4 bases between them. Germline CDR1 reads DFQATT; CDR2 reads SNEGSKA (reference sequence). This CDR3 comprises 14 residues. The sequenced part of the CDR3 DNA is TGCAGTGCTAGAGATCCTTCTGGGGCCAACGTC. It yields the protein CSARDPSGANV. The full-length CDR3 reads as CSARDPSGANVLTF.